This is a list of T cell receptor beta chains from one sample in a study of PD-1 blockade in mismatch repair-deficient tumors. Libraries were prepared by immunoSEQ multiplex PCR; TCRdb keeps only in-frame clonotypes and omits some of them. Of roughly 120,000 clones in the sample, 88% are singletons; the top ten hold 12%. The sequenced sample was peripheral blood, obtained roughly 70 weeks after starting pembrolizumab. These receptors were collected from an adult with mismatch repair-deficient cancer. The CDR3 runs from the conserved cysteine through the conserved F or W. The D gene is left open where the match is weak. A clone size is listed for some rows: how often the clone was seen (once, few, many), or a class if it is expanded.

v_call: TRBV6-5; j_call: TRBJ1-1; cdr3_length: 15; clone_size: -; d_call: -; cdr3_aa: CASSPSLAVNTEAFF; cdr3_nt: TGTGCCAGCAGCCCTTCCTTGGCTGTGAACACTGAAGCTTTCTTT
v_call: TRBV6-5; j_call: TRBJ2-6; cdr3_length: 16; clone_size: -; d_call: -; cdr3_aa: CASSYTGLSGANVLTF; cdr3_nt: TGTGCCAGCAGTTACACCGGGTTGTCTGGGGCCAACGTCCTGACTTTC
v_call: TRBV9; j_call: TRBJ2-5; cdr3_length: 14; clone_size: -; d_call: -; cdr3_aa: CASSVEGGKETQYF; cdr3_nt: TGTGCCAGCAGCGTAGAGGGGGGGAAAGAGACCCAGTACTTC
v_call: TRBV7-9; j_call: TRBJ1-4; cdr3_length: 14; clone_size: -; d_call: -; cdr3_aa: CASEGGATNEKLFF; cdr3_nt: TGTGCCAGCGAGGGAGGTGCAACTAATGAAAAACTGTTTTTT
v_call: TRBV11-2; j_call: TRBJ2-7; cdr3_length: 15; clone_size: -; d_call: -; cdr3_aa: CASSLWTRQESEQYF; cdr3_nt: TGTGCCAGCAGCTTATGGACGAGGCAGGAAAGCGAGCAGTACTTC
v_call: TRBV6-4; j_call: TRBJ1-2; cdr3_length: 11; clone_size: few; d_call: -; cdr3_aa: CASSDWSGYTF; cdr3_nt: TGTGCCAGCAGTGACTGGTCTGGCTACACCTTC
v_call: TRBV28; j_call: TRBJ2-1; cdr3_length: 15; clone_size: -; d_call: TRBD2; cdr3_aa: CACSVAGGRGNEQFF; cdr3_nt: TGTGCCTGTAGTGTAGCGGGAGGGCGGGGGAATGAGCAGTTCTTC
v_call: TRBV6-6; j_call: TRBJ1-4; cdr3_length: 13; clone_size: -; d_call: -; cdr3_aa: CASSLVPDEKLFF; cdr3_nt: TGTGCCAGCAGCTTAGTGCCAGACGAAAAACTGTTTTTT
v_call: TRBV5-4; j_call: TRBJ2-1; cdr3_length: 13; clone_size: -; d_call: TRBD1; cdr3_aa: CASSRQGSSEQFF; cdr3_nt: TGTGCCAGCAGCCGACAGGGTTCGAGTGAGCAGTTCTTC
v_call: TRBV29-1; j_call: TRBJ2-5; cdr3_length: 13; clone_size: -; d_call: -; cdr3_aa: CSVDMDGGETQYF; cdr3_nt: TGCAGCGTTGACATGGACGGGGGCGAGACCCAGTACTTC
v_call: TRBV19; j_call: TRBJ2-2; cdr3_length: 15; clone_size: -; d_call: -; cdr3_aa: CASSRGGLNTGELFF; cdr3_nt: TGTGCCAGTAGTAGGGGCGGGTTGAACACCGGGGAGCTGTTTTTT
v_call: TRBV11-2; j_call: TRBJ1-1; cdr3_length: 14; clone_size: -; d_call: TRBD1; cdr3_aa: CASRRTGDGTEAFF; cdr3_nt: TGTGCCAGCAGACGTACAGGGGACGGCACTGAAGCTTTCTTT
v_call: TRBV6-6; j_call: TRBJ2-7; cdr3_length: 15; clone_size: -; d_call: TRBD1; cdr3_aa: CASSLGTGTGYEQYF; cdr3_nt: TGTGCCAGCAGTTTGGGGACAGGGACGGGTTACGAGCAGTACTTC
v_call: TRBV10-2; j_call: TRBJ2-3; cdr3_length: 16; clone_size: -; d_call: -; cdr3_aa: CASSAREKSSTDTQYF; cdr3_nt: TGCGCCAGCAGTGCCAGGGAAAAATCTAGCACAGATACGCAGTATTTT
v_call: TRBV5-1; j_call: TRBJ1-1; cdr3_length: 12; clone_size: -; d_call: -; cdr3_aa: CASSFNQREAFF; cdr3_nt: TGCGCCAGCAGCTTCAACCAACGAGAAGCTTTCTTT
v_call: TRBV28; j_call: TRBJ2-7; cdr3_length: 15; clone_size: few; d_call: -; cdr3_aa: CASSFAPSSSYEQYF; cdr3_nt: TGTGCCAGCAGTTTTGCTCCGTCGAGCTCCTACGAGCAGTACTTC
v_call: TRBV5-4; j_call: TRBJ2-5; cdr3_length: 14; clone_size: -; d_call: TRBD1; cdr3_aa: CASSRQGNQETQYF; cdr3_nt: TGTGCCAGCAGCCGACAGGGGAACCAAGAGACCCAGTACTTC
v_call: TRBV6-4; j_call: TRBJ2-1; cdr3_length: 17; clone_size: -; d_call: -; cdr3_aa: CASSPYKPGRDYNEQFF; cdr3_nt: TGTGCCAGCAGCCCGTATAAACCGGGACGGGATTACAATGAGCAGTTCTTC
v_call: TRBV27; j_call: TRBJ2-7; cdr3_length: 18; clone_size: -; d_call: TRBD2; cdr3_aa: CASSLSLAGVGYSYEQYF; cdr3_nt: TGTGCCAGCAGTTTATCTCTAGCGGGAGTCGGGTATTCCTACGAGCAGTACTTC
v_call: TRBV29-1; j_call: TRBJ2-7; cdr3_length: 14; clone_size: once; d_call: TRBD2; cdr3_aa: CSVRSGSWSYEQYF; cdr3_nt: TGCAGCGTCCGTAGCGGGTCTTGGTCCTACGAGCAGTACTTC
v_call: TRBV5-1; j_call: TRBJ1-1; cdr3_length: 13; clone_size: -; d_call: -; cdr3_aa: CASSSSPNTEAFF; cdr3_nt: TGCGCCAGCAGCTCATCCCCGAACACTGAAGCTTTCTTT
v_call: TRBV10-3; j_call: TRBJ2-1; cdr3_length: 17; clone_size: -; d_call: TRBD2; cdr3_aa: CAISESISGGSYNEQFF; cdr3_nt: TGTGCCATCAGTGAGTCAATTAGCGGGGGCTCCTACAATGAGCAGTTCTTC
v_call: TRBV27; j_call: TRBJ2-1; cdr3_length: 22; clone_size: -; d_call: TRBD2; cdr3_aa: CASSLSIKQLAGVLNHYNEQFF; cdr3_nt: TGTGCCAGCAGTTTATCGATCAAGCAACTAGCGGGAGTTCTGAACCACTACAATGAGCAGTTCTTC
v_call: TRBV19; j_call: TRBJ2-6; cdr3_length: 16; clone_size: -; d_call: -; cdr3_aa: CASSIAGVSGANVLTF; cdr3_nt: TGTGCCAGTAGTATAGCCGGGGTCTCTGGGGCCAACGTCCTGACTTTC
v_call: TRBV5-1; j_call: TRBJ2-3; cdr3_length: 13; clone_size: -; d_call: -; cdr3_aa: CASSRDDTDTQYF; cdr3_nt: TGCGCCAGCAGCCGCGACGACACAGATACGCAGTATTTT
v_call: TRBV7-6; j_call: TRBJ2-3; cdr3_length: 15; clone_size: -; d_call: TRBD2; cdr3_aa: CASSLERGPTDTQYF; cdr3_nt: TGTGCCAGCAGCTTAGAGCGGGGACCCACAGATACGCAGTATTTT
v_call: TRBV19; j_call: TRBJ1-5; cdr3_length: 14; clone_size: few; d_call: -; cdr3_aa: CASSPGQRDQPQHF; cdr3_nt: TGTGCCAGTAGCCCCGGACAGCGCGATCAGCCCCAGCATTTT
v_call: TRBV4-1; j_call: TRBJ2-1; cdr3_length: 16; clone_size: -; d_call: TRBD2; cdr3_aa: CASSQDPGRAHNEQFF; cdr3_nt: TGCGCCAGCAGCCAAGATCCCGGGAGGGCCCACAATGAGCAGTTCTTC
v_call: TRBV4-2; j_call: TRBJ1-2; cdr3_length: 17; clone_size: -; d_call: -; cdr3_aa: CASSQEQTSATFYGYTF; cdr3_nt: TGTGCCAGCAGCCAAGAGCAAACATCAGCTACCTTCTATGGCTACACCTTC
v_call: TRBV2; j_call: TRBJ1-5; cdr3_length: 15; clone_size: -; d_call: -; cdr3_aa: CASSGRSGGNQPQHF; cdr3_nt: TGTGCCAGCAGTGGCCGGTCGGGCGGCAATCAGCCCCAGCATTTT
v_call: TRBV14; j_call: TRBJ2-1; cdr3_length: 17; clone_size: -; d_call: TRBD2; cdr3_aa: CASSQSPGRSSYNEQFF; cdr3_nt: TGTGCCAGCAGCCAATCTCCCGGGAGGAGCTCCTACAATGAGCAGTTCTTC
v_call: TRBV28; j_call: TRBJ2-2; cdr3_length: 15; clone_size: -; d_call: -; cdr3_aa: CASSEDSFKAGELFF; cdr3_nt: TGTGCCAGCAGTGAGGACTCCTTCAAGGCCGGGGAGCTGTTTTTT
v_call: TRBV4-3; j_call: TRBJ2-5; cdr3_length: 14; clone_size: -; d_call: -; cdr3_aa: CASSQETSSETQYF; cdr3_nt: TGCGCCAGCAGCCAAGAAACGAGTTCGGAGACCCAGTACTTC
v_call: TRBV27; j_call: TRBJ2-5; cdr3_length: 12; clone_size: -; d_call: -; cdr3_aa: CASSPGRETQYF; cdr3_nt: TGTGCCAGCAGCCCAGGGCGAGAGACCCAGTACTTC
v_call: TRBV4-3; j_call: TRBJ2-1; cdr3_length: 16; clone_size: -; d_call: TRBD2; cdr3_aa: CASSRKHSGRAGEQFF; cdr3_nt: TGCGCCAGCAGCCGTAAACACAGCGGGAGGGCCGGTGAGCAGTTCTTC
v_call: TRBV6-1; j_call: TRBJ2-5; cdr3_length: 14; clone_size: -; d_call: TRBD2; cdr3_aa: CASSEGGSVETQYF; cdr3_nt: TGTGCCAGCAGTGAGGGGGGGTCGGTAGAGACCCAGTACTTC
v_call: TRBV5-4; j_call: TRBJ1-4; cdr3_length: 15; clone_size: -; d_call: TRBD1; cdr3_aa: CASSFSGQNNEKLFF; cdr3_nt: TGTGCCAGCAGCTTTTCGGGACAGAATAATGAAAAACTGTTTTTT
v_call: TRBV27; j_call: TRBJ2-7; cdr3_length: 15; clone_size: -; d_call: -; cdr3_aa: CASSSAFNRDGEQYF; cdr3_nt: TGTGCCAGCAGTTCTGCCTTCAACCGGGACGGCGAGCAGTACTTC
v_call: TRBV7-9; j_call: TRBJ2-7; cdr3_length: 13; clone_size: -; d_call: TRBD2; cdr3_aa: CASSLARGYEQYF; cdr3_nt: TGTGCCAGCAGCTTAGCGCGGGGGTACGAGCAGTACTTC
v_call: TRBV5-1; j_call: TRBJ2-2; cdr3_length: 15; clone_size: -; d_call: -; cdr3_aa: CASSLQTANTGELFF; cdr3_nt: TGCGCCAGCAGCTTACAGACAGCGAACACCGGGGAGCTGTTTTTT
v_call: TRBV12-2; j_call: TRBJ1-5; cdr3_length: 16; clone_size: -; d_call: -; cdr3_aa: CASRLVKEIGNQPQHF; cdr3_nt: TGTGCAAGTCGCTTAGTGAAAGAAATTGGCAATCAGCCCCAGCATTTT
v_call: TRBV4-1; j_call: TRBJ2-2; cdr3_length: 17; clone_size: -; d_call: TRBD1; cdr3_aa: CASSQYKRDRWTGELFF; cdr3_nt: TGCGCCAGCAGCCAATACAAACGGGACAGATGGACCGGGGAGCTGTTTTTT